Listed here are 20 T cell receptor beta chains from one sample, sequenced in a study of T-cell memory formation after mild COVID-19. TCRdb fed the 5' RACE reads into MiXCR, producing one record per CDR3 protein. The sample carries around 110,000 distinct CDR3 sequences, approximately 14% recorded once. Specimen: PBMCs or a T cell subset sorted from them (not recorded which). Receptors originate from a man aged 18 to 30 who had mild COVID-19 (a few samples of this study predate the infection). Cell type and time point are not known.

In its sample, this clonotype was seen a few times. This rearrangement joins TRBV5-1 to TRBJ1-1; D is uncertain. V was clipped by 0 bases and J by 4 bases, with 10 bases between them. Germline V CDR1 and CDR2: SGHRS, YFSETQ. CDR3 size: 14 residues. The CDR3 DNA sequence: TGCGCCAGCAGCTTGGGAGGGTCTTTCACTGAAGCTTTCTTT. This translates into CASSLGGSFTEAFF.

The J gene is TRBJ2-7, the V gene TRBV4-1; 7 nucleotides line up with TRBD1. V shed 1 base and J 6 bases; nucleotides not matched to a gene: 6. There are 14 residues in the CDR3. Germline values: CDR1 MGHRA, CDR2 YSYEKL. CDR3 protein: CASSQVTGVGEQYF. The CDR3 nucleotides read TGCGCCAGCAGCCAAGTAACAGGGGTAGGCGAGCAGTACTTC.

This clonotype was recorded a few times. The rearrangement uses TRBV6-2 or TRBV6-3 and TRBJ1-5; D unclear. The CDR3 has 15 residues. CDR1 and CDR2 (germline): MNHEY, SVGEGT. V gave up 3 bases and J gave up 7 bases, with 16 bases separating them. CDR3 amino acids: CASSYDGVTRQPQHF. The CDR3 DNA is TGTGCCAGCAGTTATGACGGCGTTACACGACAGCCCCAGCATTTT.

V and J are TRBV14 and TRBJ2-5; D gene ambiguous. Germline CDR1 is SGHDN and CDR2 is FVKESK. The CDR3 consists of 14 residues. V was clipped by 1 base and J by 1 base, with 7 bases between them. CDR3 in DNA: TGTGCCAGCAGCCAAGCCCTTATCCAAGAGACCCAGTACTTC. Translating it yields CASSQALIQETQYF.

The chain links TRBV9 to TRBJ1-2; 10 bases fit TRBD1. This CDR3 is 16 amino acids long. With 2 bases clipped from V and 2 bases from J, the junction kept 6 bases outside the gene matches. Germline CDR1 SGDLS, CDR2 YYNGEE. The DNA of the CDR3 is TGTGCCAGCAGCGTCGCCGGGACAGGGGACAACTATGGCTACACCTTC. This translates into CASSVAGTGDNYGYTF.

CDR3 coding DNA: TGTGCCAGCAGCCCAGGTGGGGTGAAGGCTATTCAGTACTTC. It specifies CASSPGGVKAIQYF. The V call is TRBV27, the J call TRBJ2-4; D remains ambiguous. The germline CDR1 and CDR2 sequences are MNHEY and SMNVEV (reference sequence). CDR3 length: 14 residues. V was clipped by 6 bases and J by 10 bases, with 19 bases between them.

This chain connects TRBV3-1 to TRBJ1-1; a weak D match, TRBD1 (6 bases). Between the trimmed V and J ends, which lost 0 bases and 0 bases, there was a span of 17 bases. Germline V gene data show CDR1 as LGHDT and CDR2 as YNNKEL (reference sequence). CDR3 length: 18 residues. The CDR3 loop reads CASSQESGGIPLNTEAFF. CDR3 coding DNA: TGTGCCAGCAGCCAAGAATCGGGGGGCATCCCCTTGAACACTGAAGCTTTCTTT. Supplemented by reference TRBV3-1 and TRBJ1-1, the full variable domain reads DTAVSQTPKYLVTQMGNDKSIKCEQNLGHDTMYWYKQDSKKFLKIMFSYNNKELIINETVPNRFSPKSPDKAHLNLHINSLELGDSAVYFCASSQESGGIPLNTEAFFGQGTRLTVV.

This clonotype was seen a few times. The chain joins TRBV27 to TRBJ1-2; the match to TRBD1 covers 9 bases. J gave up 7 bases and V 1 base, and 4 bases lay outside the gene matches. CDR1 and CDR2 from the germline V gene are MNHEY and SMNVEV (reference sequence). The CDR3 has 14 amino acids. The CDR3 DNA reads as TGTGCCAGCAGTTTATTGGGACAGGGACCTGGCTACACCTTC. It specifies CASSLLGQGPGYTF.

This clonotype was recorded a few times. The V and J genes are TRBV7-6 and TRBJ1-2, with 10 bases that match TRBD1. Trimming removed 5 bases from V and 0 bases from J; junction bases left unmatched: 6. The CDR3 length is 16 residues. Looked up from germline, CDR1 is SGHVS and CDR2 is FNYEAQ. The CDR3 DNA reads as TGTGCCAGCAGCGCCGGGACAGGGGCATCTAACTATGGCTACACCTTC. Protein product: CASSAGTGASNYGYTF.

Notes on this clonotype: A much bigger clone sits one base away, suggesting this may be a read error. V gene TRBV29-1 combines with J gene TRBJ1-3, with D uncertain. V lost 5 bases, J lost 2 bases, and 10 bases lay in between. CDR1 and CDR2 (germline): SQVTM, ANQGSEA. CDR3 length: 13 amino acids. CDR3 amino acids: CSVCGSAGNTIYF. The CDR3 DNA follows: TGCAGCGTTTGTGGTTCGGCTGGAAACACCATATATTTT.

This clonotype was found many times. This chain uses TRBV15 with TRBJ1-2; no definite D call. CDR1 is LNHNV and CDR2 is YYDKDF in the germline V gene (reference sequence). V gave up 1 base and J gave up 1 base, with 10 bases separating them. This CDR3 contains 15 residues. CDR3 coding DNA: TGTGCCACCAGCAGAGCTAACCCACATAACTATGGCTACACCTTC. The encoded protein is CATSRANPHNYGYTF.

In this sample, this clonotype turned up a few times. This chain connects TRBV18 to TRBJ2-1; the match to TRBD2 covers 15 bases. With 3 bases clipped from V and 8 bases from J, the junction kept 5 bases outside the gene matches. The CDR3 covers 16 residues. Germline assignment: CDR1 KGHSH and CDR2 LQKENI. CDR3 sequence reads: CASSPWTSGGAYEQFF. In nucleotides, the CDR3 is TGTGCCAGCTCACCGTGGACTAGCGGGGGGGCCTATGAGCAGTTCTTC.

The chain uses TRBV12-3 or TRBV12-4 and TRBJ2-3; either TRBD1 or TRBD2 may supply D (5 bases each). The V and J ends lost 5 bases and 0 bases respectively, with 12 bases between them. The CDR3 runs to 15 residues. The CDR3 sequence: CASSVGTASTDTQYF. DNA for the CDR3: TGTGCCAGCAGTGTTGGGACGGCTAGCACAGATACGCAGTATTTT.

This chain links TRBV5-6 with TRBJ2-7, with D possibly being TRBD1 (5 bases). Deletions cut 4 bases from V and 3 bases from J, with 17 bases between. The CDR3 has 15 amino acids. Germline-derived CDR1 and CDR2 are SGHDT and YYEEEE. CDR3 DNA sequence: TGTGCCAGCAGCCGGAACAGGAACCCTGTCTACGAGCAGTACTTC. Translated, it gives CASSRNRNPVYEQYF.

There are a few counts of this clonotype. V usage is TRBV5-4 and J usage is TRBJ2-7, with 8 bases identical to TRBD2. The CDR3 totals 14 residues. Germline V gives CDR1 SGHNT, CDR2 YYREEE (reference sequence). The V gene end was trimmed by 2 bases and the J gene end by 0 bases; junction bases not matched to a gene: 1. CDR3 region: CASSFGTSSYEQYF. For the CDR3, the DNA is TGTGCCAGCAGCTTCGGGACTAGCTCCTACGAGCAGTACTTC.

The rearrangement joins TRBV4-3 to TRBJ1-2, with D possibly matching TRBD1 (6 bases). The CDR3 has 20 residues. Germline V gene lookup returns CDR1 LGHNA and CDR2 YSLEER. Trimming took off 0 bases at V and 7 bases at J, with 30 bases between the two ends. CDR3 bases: TGCGCCAGCAGCCAAGATCGGTCCGGTCTTGTGGGGGCGCAACGGCTTGGCTACACCTTC. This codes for CASSQDRSGLVGAQRLGYTF.

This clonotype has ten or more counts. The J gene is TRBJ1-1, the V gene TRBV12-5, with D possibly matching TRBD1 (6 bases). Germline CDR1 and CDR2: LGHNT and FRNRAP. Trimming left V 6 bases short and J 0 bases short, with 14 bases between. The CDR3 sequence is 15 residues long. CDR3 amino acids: CASGLHRDLNTEAFF. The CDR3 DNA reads TGTGCTAGTGGCCTTCACAGGGACTTGAACACTGAAGCTTTCTTT. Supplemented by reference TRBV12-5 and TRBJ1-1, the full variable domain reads DARVTQTPRHKVTEMGQEVTMRCQPILGHNTVFWYRQTMMQGLELLAYFRNRAPLDDSGMPKDRFSAEMPDATLATLKIQPSEPRDSAVYFCASGLHRDLNTEAFFGQGTRLTVV.

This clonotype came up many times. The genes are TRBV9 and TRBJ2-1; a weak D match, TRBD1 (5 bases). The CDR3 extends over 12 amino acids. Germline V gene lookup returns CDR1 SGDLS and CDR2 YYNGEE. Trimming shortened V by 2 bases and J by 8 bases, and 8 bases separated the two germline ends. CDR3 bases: TGTGCCAGCAGCGTTCAGGGTGATGAGCAGTTCTTC. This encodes CASSVQGDEQFF.

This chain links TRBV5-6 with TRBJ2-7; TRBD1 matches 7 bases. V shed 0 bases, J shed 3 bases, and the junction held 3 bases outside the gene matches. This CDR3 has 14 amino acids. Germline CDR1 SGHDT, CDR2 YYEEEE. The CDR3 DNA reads TGTGCCAGCAGCTTGGGAGGGGGCTACTACGAGCAGTACGTC. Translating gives CASSLGGGYYEQYV.

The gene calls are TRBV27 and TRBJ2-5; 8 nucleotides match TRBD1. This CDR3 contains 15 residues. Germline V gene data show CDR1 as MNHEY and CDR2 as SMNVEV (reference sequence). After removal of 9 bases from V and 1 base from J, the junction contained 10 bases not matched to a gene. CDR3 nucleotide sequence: TGTGCCAGTTCTGCCGGGACAGGCCTCCAAGAGACCCAGTACTTC. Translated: CASSAGTGLQETQYF.